One and the same sample provided the 20 T cell receptor beta chains below, sequenced in a study of blood T cell repertoires in COVID-19. Assay: immunoSEQ multiplex PCR; the TCRdb copy retains only in-frame clones and omits some. The top ten hold around 2.1% of the sample, which has over 150,000 clones, approximately 90% seen once. The sample comprised peripheral blood. These receptors were obtained from a man between 18 and 29 years old with acute or convalescent COVID-19.

This clone has just one count. V is TRBV27 and J is TRBJ1-5; 7 bases agree with TRBD1. The CDR3 length is 14 residues. The trim removed 5 bases at V and 6 bases at J, leaving 7 bases unmatched. Germline assignment: CDR1 MNHEY and CDR2 SMNVEV (reference sequence). CDR3 sequence (DNA): TGTGCCAGCAGTCCGACAGGGTTGGGTCAGCCCCAGCATTTT. This translates into CASSPTGLGQPQHF.

The genes are TRBV2 and TRBJ2-7; TRBD2 matches 11 bases. Germline values: CDR1 SNHLY, CDR2 FYNNEI. The J segment lost 2 bases and the V segment lost 11 bases, leaving 26 bases of the junction unmatched. The CDR3 is 20 residues long. The CDR3 protein is CASWGKRLSELAGVPYEQYF. CDR3 bases: TGTGCCTCTTGGGGGAAGAGATTGTCGGAACTAGCGGGGGTTCCCTACGAGCAGTACTTC. The complete variable domain, with remaining parts taken from reference TRBV2 and TRBJ2-7, reads EPEVTQTPSHQVTQMGQEVILRCVPISNHLYFYWYRQILGQKVEFLVSFYNNEISEKSEIFDDQFSVERPDGSNFTLKIRSTKLEDSAMYFCASWGKRLSELAGVPYEQYFGPGTRLTVT.

This clone was detected a few times. The chain is built from TRBV5-4 and TRBJ2-3; 10 nucleotides agree with TRBD1. Germline values: CDR1 SGHNT, CDR2 YYREEE (reference sequence). Losses at the gene ends were 4 bases for V and 2 bases for J; bases not matched to a gene: 7. The CDR3 totals 16 residues. CDR3 sequence: CASSRRQGAFTDTQYF. The CDR3 DNA reads TGTGCCAGCAGCCGCAGACAGGGGGCGTTCACAGATACGCAGTATTTT.

This clone has more than one count but fewer than ten. The chain links TRBV25-1 to TRBJ2-2, with D uncertain. Trimming stripped 1 base from V and 2 bases from J, with 8 bases between. Germline CDR1 is MGHDK and CDR2 is SYGVNS. This CDR3 has 15 amino acids. The chain's CDR3 is CASSEFRGNTGELFF. CDR3 nucleotide sequence: TGTGCCAGCAGTGAATTTCGCGGCAACACCGGGGAGCTGTTTTTT.

The CDR3: CASSLADRGEETQYF. The CDR3 DNA follows: TGTGCCAGCAGCTTAGCGGACAGGGGGGAAGAGACCCAGTACTTC. This sequence joins TRBV11-2 and TRBJ2-5; 10 bases match TRBD1. The CDR3 contains 15 residues. The germline CDR1 and CDR2 sequences are SGHAT and FQNNGV. V gave up 1 base and J gave up 3 bases; unmatched junction bases: 2.

The chain employs TRBV5-1 and TRBJ2-1; 10 nucleotides agree with TRBD2. Per the germline V gene, CDR1 is SGHRS and CDR2 is YFSETQ. V shed 0 bases, J shed 7 bases, and the junction held 10 bases outside the gene matches. This CDR3 is 17 amino acids long. The CDR3 here is CASSLGGLAGEGNEQFF. In nucleotides, the CDR3 is TGCGCCAGCAGCTTGGGGGGGCTAGCGGGAGAGGGAAATGAGCAGTTCTTC.

This chain joins TRBV9 and TRBJ2-2; D may be TRBD2 (6 bases). The CDR3 has 18 residues. V was cut by 0 bases and J by 4 bases, with 19 bases left in between. Germline assignment: CDR1 SGDLS and CDR2 YYNGEE. CDR3 nucleotides: TGTGCCAGCAGCGTAGTAGTCGGGGGAGCCGGGATCACCGGGGAGCTGTTTTTT. As protein: CASSVVVGGAGITGELFF.

The rearrangement joins TRBV2 to TRBJ2-1, with 8 bases identical to TRBD2. CDR1 is SNHLY and CDR2 is FYNNEI in the germline V gene. With 5 bases clipped from V and 2 bases from J, the junction kept 5 bases outside the gene matches. The CDR3 is 15 residues long. The CDR3 sequence is CASSPTSGAYNEQFF. CDR3 sequence (DNA): TGTGCCAGCAGTCCTACTAGCGGAGCCTACAATGAGCAGTTCTTC. Complete variable domain (other parts from reference TRBV2 and TRBJ2-1): EPEVTQTPSHQVTQMGQEVILRCVPISNHLYFYWYRQILGQKVEFLVSFYNNEISEKSEIFDDQFSVERPDGSNFTLKIRSTKLEDSAMYFCASSPTSGAYNEQFFGPGTRLTVL.

The chain employs TRBV2 and TRBJ2-1, with 9 bases matching TRBD1. V lost 6 bases, J lost 7 bases, and 1 base stayed unmatched. Germline CDR1 is SNHLY and CDR2 is FYNNEI. The CDR3 has 12 amino acids. The CDR3 sequence is CASRDRGNEQFF. The CDR3 DNA follows: TGTGCCAGCAGGGACAGGGGAAATGAGCAGTTCTTC.

The chain is built from TRBV6-1 and TRBJ1-2, with D possibly TRBD1 on 5 matching bases. The CDR3 totals 14 residues. V was cut by 1 base and J by 4 bases, with 10 bases left in between. Germline CDR1 is MNHNS and CDR2 is SASEGT. CDR3 DNA sequence: TGTGCCAGCAGTGAAGGGGGGGTAGGCTATGGCTACACCTTC. Protein: CASSEGGVGYGYTF.

This chain joins TRBV6-5 and TRBJ1-2; D gene uncertain. CDR1 is MNHEY, CDR2 SVGAGI, per germline. The CDR3 runs to 13 residues. V dropped 6 bases and J dropped 1 base, with 9 bases sitting between them. CDR3 DNA: TGTGCCAGCAGCAACGAGTTTAACTATGGCTACACCTTC. Its protein product is CASSNEFNYGYTF.

The chain employs TRBV6-6 and TRBJ1-5; tentative D call: TRBD1 (6 bases). The germline gives CDR1 MNHNY, CDR2 SVGAGI (reference sequence). The length of the CDR3 is 14 residues. V was shortened by 7 bases and J by 6 bases, with 16 bases between the two germline ends. CDR3 in amino acids: CASNLPGGRQPQHF. The CDR3 DNA sequence: TGTGCCAGCAATTTACCGGGGGGCCGTCAGCCCCAGCATTTT.

J is TRBJ1-2 and V is TRBV7-2; 7 bases match TRBD1. V was clipped by 1 base and J by 2 bases; unmatched bases: 4. The CDR3 loop spans 15 amino acids. The germline CDR1 and CDR2 sequences are SGHTA and FQGNSA. The CDR3 is CASSLESTGNYGYTF. CDR3 DNA sequence: TGTGCCAGCAGCTTAGAATCGACAGGGAACTATGGCTACACCTTC.

The CDR3 nucleotides are TGTGCCAGCAGCTTAGGGCAAATTAGCACAGATACGCAGTATTTT. It encodes CASSLGQISTDTQYF. This chain joins TRBV11-3 and TRBJ2-3; D remains ambiguous. CDR1 is SGHNT, CDR2 YENEEA, per germline. CDR3 length: 15 amino acids. Trimming took 1 base from V and 0 from J, leaving 8 bases between them.

This chain links TRBV6-5 with TRBJ1-1; D not resolved. The CDR3 covers 13 residues. Deletions cut 8 bases from V and 7 bases from J, with 17 bases between. Germline CDR1 MNHEY, CDR2 SVGAGI. CDR3 region: CASVNSAYGEAFF. The CDR3 nucleotides are TGTGCCAGCGTAAACAGTGCGTATGGTGAAGCTTTCTTT.

This chain connects TRBV10-1 to TRBJ1-1; possibly TRBD1 for D (5 bases). Trimming cost V 7 bases and J 0 bases, with 9 bases left between them. The CDR3 is made up of 13 amino acids. CDR1 WNHNN and CDR2 SYGVQD come from the germline V gene (reference sequence). Written as DNA, the CDR3 is TGCGCCAGCAAACAGGACCTGAACACTGAAGCTTTCTTT. Its translation is CASKQDLNTEAFF.

This clone has a single count. The chain is built from TRBV19 and TRBJ1-5, with 8 bases aligning to TRBD1. The CDR3 covers 14 residues. Germline V CDR1 and CDR2: LNHDA, SQIVND (reference sequence). V lost 8 bases, J lost 7 bases, and 10 bases stayed unmatched. The CDR3: CASEEQGVIQPQHF. The CDR3 DNA follows: TGTGCCAGTGAAGAACAGGGGGTAATCCAGCCCCAGCATTTT.

The table lists this clone with a count of one. The chain is built from TRBV27 and TRBJ1-3; 7 bases agree with TRBD1. The CDR3 runs 14 residues. V was pared by 5 bases and J by 1 base, with 2 bases of the junction left unmatched. Germline CDR1 and CDR2: MNHEY and SMNVEV (reference sequence). CDR3 nucleotide sequence: TGTGCCAGCAGTGTGACAGGGTCTGGAAACACCATATATTTT. Protein sequence: CASSVTGSGNTIYF.

The rearrangement uses TRBV13 and TRBJ1-1; possible D gene TRBD1, 5 bases. The germline V and J ends were trimmed by 1 base and 4 bases, with 19 bases remaining between them. The CDR3 runs 17 residues. CDR1 and CDR2 (germline): PRHDT, FYEKMQ (reference sequence). The CDR3 loop is CASSLAGPLGGGTEAFF. DNA for the CDR3: TGTGCCAGCAGCTTAGCTGGACCGCTCGGGGGAGGCACTGAAGCTTTCTTT.

The V call is TRBV2, the J call TRBJ2-7, with TRBD1 as a possible D gene (6 bases). Germline V lookup: CDR1 SNHLY, CDR2 FYNNEI. Trimming removed 4 bases at V and 0 bases at J, with 13 bases between. CDR3 length: 15 residues. DNA for the CDR3: TGTGCCAGCAGTGTTGAGGGACACAGCTCCTACGAGCAGTACTTC. Protein product: CASSVEGHSSYEQYF.